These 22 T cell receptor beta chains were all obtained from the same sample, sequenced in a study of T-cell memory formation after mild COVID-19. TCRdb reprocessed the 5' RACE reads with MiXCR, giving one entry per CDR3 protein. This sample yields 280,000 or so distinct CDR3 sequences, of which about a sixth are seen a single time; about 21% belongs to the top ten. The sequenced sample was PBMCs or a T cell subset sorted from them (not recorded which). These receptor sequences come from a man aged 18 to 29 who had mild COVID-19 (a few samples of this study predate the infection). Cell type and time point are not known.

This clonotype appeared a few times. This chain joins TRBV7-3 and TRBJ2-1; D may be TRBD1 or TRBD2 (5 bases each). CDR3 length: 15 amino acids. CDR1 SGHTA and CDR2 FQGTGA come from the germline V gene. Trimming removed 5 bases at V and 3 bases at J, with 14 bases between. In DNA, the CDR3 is TGTGCCAGCAGCCCCTCTCGGGGCAGCTACAATGAGCAGTTCTTC. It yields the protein CASSPSRGSYNEQFF.

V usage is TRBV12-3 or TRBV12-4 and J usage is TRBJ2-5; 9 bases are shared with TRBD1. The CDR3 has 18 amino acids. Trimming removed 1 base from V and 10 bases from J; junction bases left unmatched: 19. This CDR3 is CASSLEPYRGGTGGNQYF. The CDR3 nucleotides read TGTGCCAGCAGTTTAGAACCCTACCGCGGGGGAACAGGGGGCAACCAGTACTTC.

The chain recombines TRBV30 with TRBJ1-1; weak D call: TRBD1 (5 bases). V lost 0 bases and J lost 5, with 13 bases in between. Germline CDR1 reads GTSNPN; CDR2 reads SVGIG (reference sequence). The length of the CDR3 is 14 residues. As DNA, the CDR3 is TGTGCCTGGAGTGTACGGTGGGGGGGAACTGAAGCTTTCTTT. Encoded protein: CAWSVRWGGTEAFF.

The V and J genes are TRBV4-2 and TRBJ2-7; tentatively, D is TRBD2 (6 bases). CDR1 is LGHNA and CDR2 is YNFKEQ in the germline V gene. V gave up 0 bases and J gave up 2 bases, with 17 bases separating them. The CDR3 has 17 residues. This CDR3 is CASSQEGGRFTPYEQYF. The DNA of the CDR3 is TGTGCCAGCAGCCAAGAGGGGGGTCGGTTTACCCCCTACGAGCAGTACTTC.

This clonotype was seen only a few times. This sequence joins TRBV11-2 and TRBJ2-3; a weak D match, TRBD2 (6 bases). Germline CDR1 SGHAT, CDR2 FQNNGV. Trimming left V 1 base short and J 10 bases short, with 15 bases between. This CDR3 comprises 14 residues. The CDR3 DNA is TGTGCCAGCAGCTTAGGCCGGGCTCCGGGGGCGCAGTATTTT. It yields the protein CASSLGRAPGAQYF.

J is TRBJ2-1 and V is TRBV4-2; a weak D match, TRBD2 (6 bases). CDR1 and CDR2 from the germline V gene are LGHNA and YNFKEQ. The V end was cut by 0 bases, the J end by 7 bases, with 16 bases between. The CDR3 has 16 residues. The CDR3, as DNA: TGTGCCAGCAGCCAAGATTGGGCGGGGAGAGGGAATGAGCAGTTCTTC. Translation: CASSQDWAGRGNEQFF.

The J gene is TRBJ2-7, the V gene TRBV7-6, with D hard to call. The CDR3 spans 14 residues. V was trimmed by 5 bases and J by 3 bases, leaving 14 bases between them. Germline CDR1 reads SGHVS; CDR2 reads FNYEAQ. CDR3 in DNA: TGTGCCAGCAGCCGGACCTCATCCAGCTACGAGCAGTACTTC. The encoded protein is CASSRTSSSYEQYF.

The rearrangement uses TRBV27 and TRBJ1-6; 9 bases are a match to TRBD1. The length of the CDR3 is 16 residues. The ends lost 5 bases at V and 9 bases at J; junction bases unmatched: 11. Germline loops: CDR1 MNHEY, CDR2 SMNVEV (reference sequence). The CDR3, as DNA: TGTGCCAGCAGTCCTCACCCCGGGACAGGGTTTTCACCCCTCCACTTT. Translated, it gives CASSPHPGTGFSPLHF.

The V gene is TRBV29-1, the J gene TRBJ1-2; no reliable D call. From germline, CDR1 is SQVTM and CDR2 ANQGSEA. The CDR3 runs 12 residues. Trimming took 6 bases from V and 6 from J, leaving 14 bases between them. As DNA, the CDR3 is TGCAGCGTCGGAACCAGCGCGGATGGCTACACCTTC. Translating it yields CSVGTSADGYTF.

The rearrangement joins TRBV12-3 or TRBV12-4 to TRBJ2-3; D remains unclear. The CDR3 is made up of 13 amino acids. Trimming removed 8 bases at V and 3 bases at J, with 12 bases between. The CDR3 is CASRVGNTDTQYF. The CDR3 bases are TGTGCCAGCCGGGTTGGGAATACAGATACGCAGTATTTT.

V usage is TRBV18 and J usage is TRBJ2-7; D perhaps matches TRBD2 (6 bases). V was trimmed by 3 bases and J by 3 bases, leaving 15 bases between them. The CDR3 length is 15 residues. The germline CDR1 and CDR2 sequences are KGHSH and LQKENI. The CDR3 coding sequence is TGTGCCAGCTCACCGCTTGGCGGGGAGTTCTACGAGCAGTACTTC. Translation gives CASSPLGGEFYEQYF.

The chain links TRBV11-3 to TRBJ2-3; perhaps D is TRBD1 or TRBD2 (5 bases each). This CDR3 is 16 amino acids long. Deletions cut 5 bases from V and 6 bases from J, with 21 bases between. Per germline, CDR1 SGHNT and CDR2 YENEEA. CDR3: CASSTGTLGVSDTQYF. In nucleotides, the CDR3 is TGTGCCAGCAGCACCGGGACCCTTGGAGTGTCGGATACGCAGTATTTT.

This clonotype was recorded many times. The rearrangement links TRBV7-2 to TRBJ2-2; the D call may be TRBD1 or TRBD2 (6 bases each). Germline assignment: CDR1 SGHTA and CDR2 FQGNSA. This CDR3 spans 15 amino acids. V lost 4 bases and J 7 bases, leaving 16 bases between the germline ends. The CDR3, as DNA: TGTGCCAGCAGCTCGCAGGGGAGGATAAACGGGGAGCTGTTTTTT. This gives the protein CASSSQGRINGELFF.

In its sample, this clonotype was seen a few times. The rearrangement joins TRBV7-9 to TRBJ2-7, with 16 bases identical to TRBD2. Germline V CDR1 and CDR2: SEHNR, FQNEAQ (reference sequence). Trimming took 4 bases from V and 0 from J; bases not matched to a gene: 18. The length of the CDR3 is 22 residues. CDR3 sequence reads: CASSSKPDGTSGGALSSYEQYV. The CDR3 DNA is TGTGCCAGCAGCTCAAAGCCCGACGGGACTAGCGGGGGGGCCCTCAGCTCCTACGAGCAGTACGTC.

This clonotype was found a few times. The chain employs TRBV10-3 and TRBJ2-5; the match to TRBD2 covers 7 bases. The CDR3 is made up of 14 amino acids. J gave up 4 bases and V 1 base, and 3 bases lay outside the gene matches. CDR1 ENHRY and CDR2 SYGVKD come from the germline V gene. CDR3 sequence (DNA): TGTGCCATCAGTGAGTTAGCGGGCTCAGAGACCCAGTACTTC. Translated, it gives CAISELAGSETQYF.

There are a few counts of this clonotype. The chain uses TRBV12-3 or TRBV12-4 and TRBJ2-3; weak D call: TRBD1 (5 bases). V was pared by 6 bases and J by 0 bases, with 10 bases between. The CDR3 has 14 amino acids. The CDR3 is CASSLQDSTDTQYF. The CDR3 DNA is TGTGCCAGCAGCCTACAGGATAGCACAGATACGCAGTATTTT.

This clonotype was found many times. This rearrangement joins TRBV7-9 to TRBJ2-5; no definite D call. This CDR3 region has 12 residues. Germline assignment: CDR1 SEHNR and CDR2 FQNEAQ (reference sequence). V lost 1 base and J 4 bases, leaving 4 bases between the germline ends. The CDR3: CASSLEVETQYF. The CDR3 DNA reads TGTGCCAGCAGCTTAGAGGTAGAGACCCAGTACTTC.

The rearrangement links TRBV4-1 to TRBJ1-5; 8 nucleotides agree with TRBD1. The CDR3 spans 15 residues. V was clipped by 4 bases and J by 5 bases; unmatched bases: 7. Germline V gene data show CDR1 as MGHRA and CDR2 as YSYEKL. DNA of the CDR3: TGCGCCAGCAGCCTAATGAGACAGGGGCATCAGCCCCAGCATTTT. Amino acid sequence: CASSLMRQGHQPQHF.

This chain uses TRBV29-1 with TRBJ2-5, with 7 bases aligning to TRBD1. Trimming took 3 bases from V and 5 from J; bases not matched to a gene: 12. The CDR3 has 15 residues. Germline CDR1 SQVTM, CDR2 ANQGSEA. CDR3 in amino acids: CSVEPRDSPPETQYF. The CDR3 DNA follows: TGCAGCGTTGAGCCCAGGGACAGCCCGCCGGAGACCCAGTACTTC.

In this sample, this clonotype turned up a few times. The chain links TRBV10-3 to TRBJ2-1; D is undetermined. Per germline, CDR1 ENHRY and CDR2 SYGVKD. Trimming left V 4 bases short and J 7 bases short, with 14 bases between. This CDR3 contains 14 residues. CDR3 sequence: CAISVGSAENEQFF. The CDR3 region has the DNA TGTGCCATCAGTGTCGGCTCGGCGGAGAATGAGCAGTTCTTC.

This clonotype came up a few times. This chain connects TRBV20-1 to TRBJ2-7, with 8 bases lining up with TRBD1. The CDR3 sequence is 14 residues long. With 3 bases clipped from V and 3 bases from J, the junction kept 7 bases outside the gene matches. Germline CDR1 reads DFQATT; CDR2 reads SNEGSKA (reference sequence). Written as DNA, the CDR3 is TGCAGTGCTAGTACCAGGGGGCGCGTCTACGAGCAGTACGTC. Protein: CSASTRGRVYEQYV.

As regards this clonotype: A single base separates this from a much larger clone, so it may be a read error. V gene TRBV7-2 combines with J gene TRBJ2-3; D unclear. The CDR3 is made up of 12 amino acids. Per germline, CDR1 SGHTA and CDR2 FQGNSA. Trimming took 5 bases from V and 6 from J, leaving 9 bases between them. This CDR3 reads CASSIYRDTQYF. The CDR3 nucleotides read TGTGCCAGCAGCATCTATAGGGATACGCAGTATTTT. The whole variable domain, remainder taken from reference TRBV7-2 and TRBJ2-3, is GAGVSQSPSNKVTEKGKDVELRCDPISGHTALYWYRQSLGQGLEFLIYFQGNSAPDKSGLPSDRFSAERTGGSVSTLTIQRTQQEDSAVYLCASSIYRDTQYFGPGTRLTVL.